The entry below gives a single TCR beta chain sequence along with its context. The data derive from a study of blood T cell repertoires in COVID-19. Study overall: From the United States, Italy and Spain came samples of acute and convalescent COVID-19. PBMCs, B-cell-depleted T cells, or T cells provided the cDNA or gDNA that made up the material.

Clones were read by immunoSEQ multiplex PCR, and TCRdb kept only the in-frame ones, dropping some. The sample holds 150,000 to 200,000 clones, roughly 80% seen once. CDR1 is WSHSY, CDR2 SAAADI, per germline. CDR3 length: 12 residues. V was cut by 6 bases and J by 6 bases, with 11 bases left in between. V is TRBV10-2 and J is TRBJ1-2, with D possibly being TRBD1 (5 bases). The sequenced sample consisted of peripheral blood. The TCR originated in a man aged 55-75 years with COVID-19, enrolled during active disease. The CDR3 loop is CASSQTEDGYTF. CDR3 bases: TGCGCCAGCAGCCAGACAGAGGATGGCTACACCTTC.